This T cell receptor beta chain was retrieved from a study of T cell changes during pregnancy in multiple sclerosis. Generated by immunoSEQ multiplex PCR, the TCRdb table keeps only in-frame clones and is missing some. Of tens of thousands of clones listed, around 92% are singletons. Per the germline V gene, CDR1 is SNHLY and CDR2 is FYNNEI. This CDR3 comprises 15 residues. On this clone itself: Relative to the germline gene, one junction end is altered; a read error may explain this.

The V and J genes are TRBV2 and TRBJ2-7, with 10 bases lining up with TRBD2. The clonotype comes from a female donor with multiple sclerosis, enrolled in a pregnancy study. The sequencing here drew on peripheral blood, taken after pregnancy. The CDR3 DNA reads as TGTGCCAGCAGGGAAGGACTAGCGGTATCCTACGAGCAGTACTTC. Translated, it gives CASREGLAVSYEQYF.